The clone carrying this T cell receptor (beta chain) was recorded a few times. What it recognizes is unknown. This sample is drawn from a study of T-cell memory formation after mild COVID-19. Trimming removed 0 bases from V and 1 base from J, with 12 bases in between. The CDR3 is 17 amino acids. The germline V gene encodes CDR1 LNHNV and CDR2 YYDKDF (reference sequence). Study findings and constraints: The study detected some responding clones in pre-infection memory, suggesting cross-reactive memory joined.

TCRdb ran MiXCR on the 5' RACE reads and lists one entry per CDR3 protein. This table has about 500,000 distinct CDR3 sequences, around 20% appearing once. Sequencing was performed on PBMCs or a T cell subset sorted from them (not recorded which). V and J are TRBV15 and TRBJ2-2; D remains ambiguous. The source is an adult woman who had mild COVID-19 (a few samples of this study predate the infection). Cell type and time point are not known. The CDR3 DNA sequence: TGTGCCACCAGCAGAGATAGATGGACCATGAACACCGGGGAGCTGTTTTTT. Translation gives CATSRDRWTMNTGELFF.